This is a list of T cell receptor beta chains from one sample in a study of T cells in tuberculosis. Method: immunoSEQ multiplex PCR; TCRdb's copy keeps in-frame clones and lacks some. The sample carries roughly 40,000 clones, 95% recorded once. Material: PBMCs. Receptors were obtained from a donor aged 5 to 30 with latent tuberculosis or without tuberculosis infection. Both conserved end residues are part of each CDR3. D genes are given only for firm matches. Size is omitted from some rows. Given values are once, few, many or a class for expanded clones.

j_call	d_call	v_call	clone_size	cdr3_nt	cdr3_aa
TRBJ1-2	-	TRBV6-4	once	TGTGCCAGCAGTGACACCAGGGCCATTGATGGCTACACCTTC	CASSDTRAIDGYTF
TRBJ1-1	TRBD1	TRBV6-5	-	TGTGCCAGCAGTGCAAGGACAGGTAGGAACACTGAAGCTTTCTTT	CASSARTGRNTEAFF
TRBJ1-5	-	TRBV19	-	TGTGCCAGTATCGGCACAGGCAATCAGCCCCAGCATTTT	CASIGTGNQPQHF
TRBJ1-6	TRBD1	TRBV19	-	TGTGCCAGTAGTACCCGGGACAGGGGTTCACCCCTCCACTTT	CASSTRDRGSPLHF
TRBJ1-2	-	TRBV7-9	-	TGTGCCAGCAGCTTAGGAGCCCAGGGGATCATAGGTGGCTACACCTTC	CASSLGAQGIIGGYTF
TRBJ2-7	TRBD1	TRBV27	-	TGTGCCAGCAGTCCCTGGACAGGGGGTAACGAGCAGTACTTC	CASSPWTGGNEQYF
TRBJ2-7	TRBD1	TRBV18	few	TGTGCCAGCTCACCGAGGGACAGGAGCTACGAGCAGTACTTC	CASSPRDRSYEQYF
TRBJ1-2	-	TRBV6-6	-	TGTGCCAGCAGTTACGGGAGGGAAATTTATGGCTACACCTTC	CASSYGREIYGYTF
TRBJ1-5	TRBD1	TRBV28	-	TGTGCCAGCAGTTCTGGACAGGGGGGTAGGCAGCCCCAGCATTTT	CASSSGQGGRQPQHF
TRBJ2-1	-	TRBV10-1	-	TGCGCCAGCAGTGCGGGCCGTGGACAGCGGAGCTCCTACAATGAGCAGTTCTTC	CASSAGRGQRSSYNEQFF
TRBJ1-2	-	TRBV27	-	TGTGCCAGCTCCCCGGGAGCGGGGATCGGCACCTTC	CASSPGAGIGTF
TRBJ2-3	TRBD2	TRBV5-4	-	TGTGCCAGCAGCTTGGCCTGGACTAGCGGGGGCCCTTGGGGGGATACGCAGTATTTT	CASSLAWTSGGPWGDTQYF
TRBJ2-3	TRBD2	TRBV7-9	-	TGTGCCAGCAGCGAAACAGCGGGGGGGGGCACAGATACGCAGTATTTT	CASSETAGGGTDTQYF
TRBJ2-1	TRBD2	TRBV25-1	-	TGTGCCAGCAGCGCCTCCAGCGGGGGGGCCAGGGATGAGCAGTTCTTC	CASSASSGGARDEQFF
TRBJ1-2	-	TRBV7-3	-	TGTGCCAGCAGCTTATTCGGGGGAGGCGACTGGGGCTACACCTTC	CASSLFGGGDWGYTF
TRBJ2-5	-	TRBV7-6	-	TGTGCCAGCAGCGCCGAGGGCCGCAATACCTATGAGACCCAGTACTTC	CASSAEGRNTYETQYF
TRBJ2-1	-	TRBV13	once	TGTGCCAGCAGTCATAAATATACGGGACTCCGGGGCTACAATGAGCAGTTCTTC	CASSHKYTGLRGYNEQFF
TRBJ2-5	TRBD1	TRBV9	-	TGTGCCAGCAGCCCCCGGGACAGGGCCCCGGAGACCCAGTACTTC	CASSPRDRAPETQYF
TRBJ1-4	-	TRBV6-6	once	TGTGCCAGCAGCGGAGAAAATGAAAAACTGTTTTTT	CASSGENEKLFF
TRBJ2-3	-	TRBV11-3	-	TGTGCCAGCAGCTTGAGTGGCGGGTCTAGCACAGATACGCAGTATTTT	CASSLSGGSSTDTQYF
TRBJ2-5	TRBD2	TRBV15	-	TGTGCCACCAGCTCGAGAGGGCTAGCGGAGATCCAAGAGACCCAGTACTTC	CATSSRGLAEIQETQYF
TRBJ2-7	TRBD1	TRBV4-1	-	TGCGCCAGCAGCCAAGGTGGACAGGGGGGGTACGAGCAGTACTTC	CASSQGGQGGYEQYF
TRBJ2-1	TRBD1	TRBV6-5	-	TGTGCCAGCAGCAAGGGACAGTTAATTTACAATGAGCAGTTCTTC	CASSKGQLIYNEQFF
TRBJ1-2	TRBD1	TRBV5-5	few	TGTGCCAGCAGCTCCGGGACAGTGATGGTCTATGGCTACACCTTC	CASSSGTVMVYGYTF
TRBJ1-2	-	TRBV28	few	TGTGCCAGCAGTCAGGACAGTAACTATGGCTACACCTTC	CASSQDSNYGYTF
TRBJ2-7	-	TRBV27	-	TGTGCCAGCAGTGGAAAAATGCCAGGGGTAGCCTACGAGCAGTACTTC	CASSGKMPGVAYEQYF
TRBJ1-1	-	TRBV30	-	TGTGCCTGGAGTGTATCGGGGGTGTATAATGAAGCTTTCTTT	CAWSVSGVYNEAFF
TRBJ1-5	-	TRBV7-9	-	TGTGCCAGCAGTGTCTCCGGGACACCAGGCAATCAGCCCCAGCATTTT	CASSVSGTPGNQPQHF
TRBJ1-4	TRBD1	TRBV7-2	-	TGTGCCAGCAGCTCAGGGGGCTATATTGAAAAACTGTTTTTT	CASSSGGYIEKLFF
TRBJ2-1	TRBD2	TRBV6-5	-	TGTGCCAGCAGTTACTACACTAGCGGGGTGAATGAGCAGTTCTTC	CASSYYTSGVNEQFF
TRBJ1-5	TRBD1	TRBV18	-	TGTGCCAGCTCGCTGACAGGGGGGGATCAGCCCCAGCATTTT	CASSLTGGDQPQHF
TRBJ2-7	-	TRBV4-1	-	TGCGCCAGCAGCCAAGGGTCAGGAGGGACCTACGAGCAGTACTTC	CASSQGSGGTYEQYF
TRBJ2-1	TRBD1	TRBV7-9	once	TGTGCCAGCAGCTTAGCAGTTGGGACAGGGAGTTACCACAATGAGCAGTTCTTC	CASSLAVGTGSYHNEQFF
TRBJ1-2	-	TRBV6-1	-	TGTGCCAGCCGGAGAGGACTGGACGATAACTATGGCTACACCTTC	CASRRGLDDNYGYTF
TRBJ1-2	-	TRBV5-4	-	TGTGCCAGCAGCGTAGCCCTCGGGGGGGCACGGGGCTACACCTTC	CASSVALGGARGYTF
TRBJ2-7	TRBD1	TRBV6-1	-	TGTGCCAGCACCTACAGGGGGCAGGACGAGCAGTACTTC	CASTYRGQDEQYF
TRBJ2-3	-	TRBV5-1	once	TGCGCCAGCAGCCAGGGGGGCACTAGCACAGATACGCAGTATTTT	CASSQGGTSTDTQYF
TRBJ1-3	-	TRBV7-2	-	TGTGCCAGCAGCTTAGGTGGAGGCTCTGGAAACACCATATATTTT	CASSLGGGSGNTIYF
TRBJ1-1	-	TRBV6-1	-	TGTGCCAGCAGTAGGAGTGTCTTGAACACTGAAGCTTTCTTT	CASSRSVLNTEAFF
TRBJ2-3	-	TRBV11-2	-	TGTGCCAGCAGCTTAGCCACAACCGTTACGCAGTATTTT	CASSLATTVTQYF
TRBJ1-6	-	TRBV7-8	once	TGTGCCAGCAGCTTAGATACGGTCAGGGTTGTTGGTCATTCACCCCTCCACTTT	CASSLDTVRVVGHSPLHF
TRBJ2-7	-	TRBV11-2	-	TGTGCCAGCAGCATTCCCGGGACTGCAGCTGCGATACTCTACGAGCAGTACTTC	CASSIPGTAAAILYEQYF
TRBJ2-7	-	TRBV30	-	TGTGCCTGGACAGGGGACGAGCAGTACTTC	CAWTGDEQYF
TRBJ2-7	-	TRBV7-2	once	TGTGCCAGCAGTAATTGGATCCGGGGAGGCTCCTACGAGCAGTACTTC	CASSNWIRGGSYEQYF
TRBJ2-2	-	TRBV9	-	TGTGCCAGCAGCGTCGAGGGGGGGCTAGCCTACACCGGGGAGCTGTTTTTT	CASSVEGGLAYTGELFF
TRBJ1-2	TRBD1	TRBV27	-	TGTGCCAGCAGTTTTAGACAGGGGACCTATGGCTACACCTTC	CASSFRQGTYGYTF
TRBJ1-5	TRBD1	TRBV2	-	TGTGCCAGCAGTTTACAGGGGAGTCAGCCCCAGCATTTT	CASSLQGSQPQHF
TRBJ1-1	-	TRBV27	-	TGTGCCAGCAGTTTGCGGGGGAGTTATGAAGCTTTCTTT	CASSLRGSYEAFF
TRBJ2-7	TRBD1	TRBV30	-	TGTGCCTGGAGTGCGGGACAGGGCTACGAGCAGTACTTC	CAWSAGQGYEQYF
TRBJ2-4	TRBD1	TRBV5-1	-	TGCGCCAGCAGCCAAACCGGGACAGTCGCCAAAAACATTCAGTACTTC	CASSQTGTVAKNIQYF
TRBJ1-6	-	TRBV9	-	TGTGCCAGCGCGGGCCTGAGTAATTCACCCCTCCACTTT	CASAGLSNSPLHF
TRBJ1-4	-	TRBV5-1	once	TGCGCCAGCAGCTTGTTGACTGCAACTAATGAAAAACTGTTTTTT	CASSLLTATNEKLFF
TRBJ1-4	TRBD1	TRBV7-6	-	TGTGCCAGCAGCTTGGGGACAGGGGACGAAAAACTGTTTTTT	CASSLGTGDEKLFF
TRBJ2-3	TRBD2	TRBV28	-	TGTGCCAGCAGTTTCTTCGGGACTAGCGGGGGGGTTACAGATACGCAGTATTTT	CASSFFGTSGGVTDTQYF